This T cell receptor (beta chain) was identified in a study of cytomegalovirus exposure and HLA in healthy donors. Study at large: Earlier sequencing of some 180 million T cells yielded 100 million to 140 million unique TCR beta sequences. The Caucasian-associated ancestry cluster held around 76% of over 350 genotyped donors.

This clone came up a few times. Its antigen remains unidentified. This CDR3 comprises 14 residues. Germline loops: CDR1 SGHNT, CDR2 YYREEE (reference sequence). Trimming removed 0 bases at V and 0 bases at J, with 7 bases between. The PCR was carried out with 60 Vbeta primers and 13 Jbeta primers. The protocol was immunoSEQ multiplex PCR, while the TCRdb copy is restricted to in-frame clones and leaves out a portion. The sample has 120,000 or so clones; around 65% are singletons. Overall study findings and caveats: As a later analysis showed, a missense DCLRE1C variant was linked to trimming of TCR beta V- and J-genes. In a later analysis, productive TCRs from donors in an Asian-associated ancestry cluster reportedly carried fewer N-insertions than the cohort mean.

Source material: PBMCs. This receptor was identified in a man between 18 and 29 years old in good health and CMV-seronegative. This chain joins TRBV5-4 and TRBJ2-7, with D maybe TRBD2 (6 bases). CDR3 DNA: TGTGCCAGCAGCTTGGGCGGGAACTCCTACGAGCAGTACTTC. Translation: CASSLGGNSYEQYF.